This TCR beta chain comes out of a study of tissue T cells after allogeneic stem cell transplantation (dated by TCRdb to the early 2020s). A note on the overall study: Using research autopsies of patients with and without GVHD, plus mouse models of GVHD, the study profiled TCR beta repertoires across many tissues. On the human side, the study was prospective and observational, with no blinding or randomization. Study-wide findings and limitations: Within patients, how anatomically similar tissues were was a major factor shaping TCR repertoire composition, regardless of disease or transplant status. In both patients and mice, only a limited portion of the TCR repertoire detected in tissues was captured by blood and spleen T cells. Which tissue TCRs were alloreactive or antigen-specific was not determined in the study, and some of the clones might have been host cells that persisted. The patient cohort was small and clinically heterogeneous, and sampling depth was acknowledged as a limitation. Only a few T cell clones appeared in more than one patient, yet motif-based clustering showed tissue-specific repertoire signatures that were shared between patients.

The library was produced with the immunoSEQ multiplex PCR assay. Adaptive Biotechnologies performed the TCRbeta CDR3 sequencing at survey depth and reported CDR3 sequences, V/J genes, productive frequency and template counts. TCR beta CDR3 regions were amplified from genomic DNA instead of RNA. On the authors' methods: Jensen-Shannon divergence was used to quantify pairwise repertoire overlap between tissues, with a value of 1 indicating complete divergence and a value of 0 indicating identical repertoires. Tissues were grouped by single-linkage agglomerative hierarchical clustering of pairwise JSD values, and the clustering results were shown as dendrograms. GLIPH2 was run on all patient samples with simulation_depth 1000, kmer_min_depth 3, cdr3_length_cutoff 8, keeping groups with more than two unique CDR3s. In a standardized tissue-overlap score, Jaccard GLIPH-group overlap across patients was extrapolated to a standard repertoire size of 1000 clones. To look at how diversity was associated with clinical or experimental variables, linear mixed-effect models were used, with tissue treated as a fixed effect and individual treated as a random effect. What TCRdb holds here is the immuneACCESS table cut down to in-frame rearrangements. Part of the clones is not present; checked against another copy, under half of the missing clones reflect an unresolved V gene, and the others are unexplained. For V, J and clone size, that table is used; D and trimming come from the DNA. This sample has approximately 45,000 clones in its table, and about three quarters of those were observed once. The top ten hold 0.5% to 0.6% of the sample.

On this clone: Its antigen is unknown. Gene labels and germline sequences for this entry follow the mouse. The CDR3 end is not reached by the read, which stops 1 residue before it; the germline J gene fills it in.

CDR1 and CDR2, per the germline V gene, are SGHND and FRSKSL. Trimming takes 2 bases from V and 0 bases from J, and the germline ends sit 4 bases apart. Its CDR3 holds 13 amino acids, cysteine through phenylalanine. Of the CDR3's DNA, 36 bases were read; they are in frame from base 1. The sequence was collected from a pool of C57BL/6 mice in good health. The sequence joins TRBV15 to TRBJ1-1, with no confident D gene call. The sample comprised sorted cells pooled from one or two spleens. The CDR3 amino acid sequence is: CASSLSANTEVFF. The sequenced part of the CDR3 DNA is TGTGCCAGCAGTTTAAGCGCAAACACAGAAGTCTTC.